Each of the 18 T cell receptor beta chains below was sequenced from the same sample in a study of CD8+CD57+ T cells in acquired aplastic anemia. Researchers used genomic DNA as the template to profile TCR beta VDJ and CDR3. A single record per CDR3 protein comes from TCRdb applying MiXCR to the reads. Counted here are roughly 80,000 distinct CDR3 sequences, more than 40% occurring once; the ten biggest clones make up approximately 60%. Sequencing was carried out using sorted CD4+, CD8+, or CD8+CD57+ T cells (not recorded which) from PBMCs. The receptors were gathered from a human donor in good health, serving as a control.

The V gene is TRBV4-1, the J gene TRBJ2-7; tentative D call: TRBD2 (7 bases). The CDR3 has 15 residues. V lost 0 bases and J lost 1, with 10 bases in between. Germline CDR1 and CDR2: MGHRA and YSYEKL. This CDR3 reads CASSQDRGGSYEQYF. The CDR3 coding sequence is TGCGCCAGCAGCCAAGATAGGGGGGGTTCCTACGAGCAGTACTTC.

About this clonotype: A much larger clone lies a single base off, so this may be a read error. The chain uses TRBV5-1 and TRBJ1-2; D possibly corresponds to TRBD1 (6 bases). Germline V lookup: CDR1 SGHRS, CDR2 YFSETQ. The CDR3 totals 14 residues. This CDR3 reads CASGLGDTRRGYTF. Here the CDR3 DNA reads TGCGCCAGCGGCTTGGGGGACACCAGACGTGGCTACACCTTC.

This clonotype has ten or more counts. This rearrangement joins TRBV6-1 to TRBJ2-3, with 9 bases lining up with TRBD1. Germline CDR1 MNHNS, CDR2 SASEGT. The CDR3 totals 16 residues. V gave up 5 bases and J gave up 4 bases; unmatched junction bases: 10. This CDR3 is CASSITVQGASDTQYF. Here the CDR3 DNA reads TGTGCCAGCAGTATAACCGTACAGGGGGCGTCAGATACGCAGTATTTT.

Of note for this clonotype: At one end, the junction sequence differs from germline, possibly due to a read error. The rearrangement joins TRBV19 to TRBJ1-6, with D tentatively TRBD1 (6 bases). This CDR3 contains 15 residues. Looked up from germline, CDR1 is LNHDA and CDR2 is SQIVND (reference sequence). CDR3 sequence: CASSGLAGGNSPLRF. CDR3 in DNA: TGTGCCAGTAGTGGACTAGCGGGGGGCAATTCACCCCTCCGCTTT.

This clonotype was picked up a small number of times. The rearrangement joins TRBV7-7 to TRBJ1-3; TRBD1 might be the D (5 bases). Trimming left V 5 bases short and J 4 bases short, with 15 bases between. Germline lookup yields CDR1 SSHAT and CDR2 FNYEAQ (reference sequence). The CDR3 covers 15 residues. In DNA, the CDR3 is TGTGCCAGCAGCATAGGGGCCGGCGGAGGAAACACCATATATTTT. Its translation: CASSIGAGGGNTIYF. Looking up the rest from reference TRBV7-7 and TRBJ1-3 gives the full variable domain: GAGVSQSPRYKVTKRGQDVTLRCDPISSHATLYWYQQALGQGPEFLTYFNYEAQPDKSGLPSDRFSAERPEGSISTLTIQRTEQRDSAMYRCASSIGAGGGNTIYFGEGSWLTVV.

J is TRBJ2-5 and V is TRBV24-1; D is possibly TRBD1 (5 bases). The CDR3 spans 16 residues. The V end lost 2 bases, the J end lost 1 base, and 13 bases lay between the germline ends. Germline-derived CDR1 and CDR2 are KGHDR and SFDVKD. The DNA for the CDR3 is TGTGCCACCAGTGATTCAACAGGACGGCTCCAAGAGACCCAGTACTTC. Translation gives CATSDSTGRLQETQYF.

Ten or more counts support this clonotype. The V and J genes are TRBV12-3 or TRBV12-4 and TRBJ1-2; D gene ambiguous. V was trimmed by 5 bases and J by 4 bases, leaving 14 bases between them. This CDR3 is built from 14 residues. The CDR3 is CASSPRPPPYGYTF. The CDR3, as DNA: TGTGCCAGCAGTCCGAGACCCCCCCCCTATGGCTACACCTTC.

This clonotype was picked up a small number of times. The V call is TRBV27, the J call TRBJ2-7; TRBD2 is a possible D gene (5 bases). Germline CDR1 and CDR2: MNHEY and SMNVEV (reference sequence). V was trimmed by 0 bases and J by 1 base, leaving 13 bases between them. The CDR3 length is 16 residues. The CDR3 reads CASSLSKADTSYEQYF. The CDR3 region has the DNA TGTGCCAGCAGTTTATCTAAAGCGGATACTTCCTACGAGCAGTACTTC.

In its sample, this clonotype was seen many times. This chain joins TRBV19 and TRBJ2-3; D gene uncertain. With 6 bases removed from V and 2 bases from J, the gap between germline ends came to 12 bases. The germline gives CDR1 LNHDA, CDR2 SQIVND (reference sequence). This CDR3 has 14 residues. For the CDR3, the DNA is TGTGCCAGTAGCACAGCCCTCCACACAGATACGCAGTATTTT. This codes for CASSTALHTDTQYF.

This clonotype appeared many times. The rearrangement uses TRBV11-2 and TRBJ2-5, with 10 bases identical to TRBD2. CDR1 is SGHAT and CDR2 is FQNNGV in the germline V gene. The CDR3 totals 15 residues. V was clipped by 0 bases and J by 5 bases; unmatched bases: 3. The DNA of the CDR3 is TGTGCCAGCAGCTTAGAGGCTAGCGGGAGTGAGACCCAGTACTTC. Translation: CASSLEASGSETQYF.

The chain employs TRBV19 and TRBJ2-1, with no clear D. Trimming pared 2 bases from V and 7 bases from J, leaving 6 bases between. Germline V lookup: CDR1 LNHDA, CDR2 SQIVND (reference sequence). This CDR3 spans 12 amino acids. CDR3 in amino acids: CASSINWNEQFF. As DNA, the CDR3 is TGTGCCAGTAGTATAAATTGGAATGAGCAGTTCTTC.

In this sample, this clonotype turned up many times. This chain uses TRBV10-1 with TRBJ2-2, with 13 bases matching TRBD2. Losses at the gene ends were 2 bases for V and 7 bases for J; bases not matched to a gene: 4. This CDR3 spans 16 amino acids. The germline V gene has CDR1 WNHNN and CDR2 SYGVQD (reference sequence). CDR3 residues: CASSEGLAGDNGELFF. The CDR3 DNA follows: TGCGCCAGCAGTGAGGGACTAGCGGGAGATAACGGGGAGCTGTTTTTT.

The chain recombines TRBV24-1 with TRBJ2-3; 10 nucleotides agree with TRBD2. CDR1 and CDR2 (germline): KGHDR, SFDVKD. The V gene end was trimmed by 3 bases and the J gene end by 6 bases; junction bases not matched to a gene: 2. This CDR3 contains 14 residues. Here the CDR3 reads CATSDGTSVDTQYF. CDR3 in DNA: TGTGCCACCAGTGATGGGACTAGCGTTGATACGCAGTATTTT.

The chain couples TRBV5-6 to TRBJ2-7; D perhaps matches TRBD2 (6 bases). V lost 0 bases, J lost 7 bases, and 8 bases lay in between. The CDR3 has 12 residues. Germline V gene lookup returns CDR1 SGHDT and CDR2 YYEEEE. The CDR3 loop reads CASSLDLAEQYF. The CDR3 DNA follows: TGTGCCAGCAGCTTGGACCTAGCGGAGCAGTACTTC.

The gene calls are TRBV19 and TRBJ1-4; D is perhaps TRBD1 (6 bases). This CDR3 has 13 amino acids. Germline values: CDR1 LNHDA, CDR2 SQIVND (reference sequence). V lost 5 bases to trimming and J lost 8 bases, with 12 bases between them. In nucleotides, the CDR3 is TGTGCCAGTAGTGTTGGACAGCCCGAAAAACTGTTTTTT. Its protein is CASSVGQPEKLFF.

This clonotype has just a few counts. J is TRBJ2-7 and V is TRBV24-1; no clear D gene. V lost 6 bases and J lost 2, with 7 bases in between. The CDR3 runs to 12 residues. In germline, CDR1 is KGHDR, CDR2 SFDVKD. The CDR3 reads CATSHQTYEQYF. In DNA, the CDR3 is TGTGCCACCAGTCATCAGACCTACGAGCAGTACTTC.

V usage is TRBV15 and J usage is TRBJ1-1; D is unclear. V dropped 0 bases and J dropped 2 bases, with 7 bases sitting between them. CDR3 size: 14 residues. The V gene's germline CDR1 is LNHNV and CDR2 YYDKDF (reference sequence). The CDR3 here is CATSRDFGNTEAFF. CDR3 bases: TGTGCCACCAGCAGAGATTTCGGTAACACTGAAGCTTTCTTT.

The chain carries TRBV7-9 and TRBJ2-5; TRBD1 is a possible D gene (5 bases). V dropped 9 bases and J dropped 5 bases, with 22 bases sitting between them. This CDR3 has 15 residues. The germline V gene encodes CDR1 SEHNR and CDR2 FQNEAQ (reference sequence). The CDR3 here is CASSIYSGSVETQYF. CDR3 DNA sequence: TGTGCCAGTAGTATCTATTCAGGGTCGGTGGAGACCCAGTACTTC.